This entry is about one T cell receptor beta chain. Its antigen is undetermined. This sample was included in a study of chemoradiotherapy in HPV16-positive cancers. Overall study results and limits: In HPV16-positive patients, HPV-responsive T-cell expansion tracked better recurrence-free survival.

TCRdb's copy holds only in-frame clones and misses some; the assay was immunoSEQ multiplex PCR. The sample contains 13,000 to 15,000 clones, around 90% of which appear only once. The clonotype originates from a human donor with HPV-associated anogenital cancer. The sequencing here drew on blood, taken from a patient who underwent chemoradiotherapy.

The CDR3 nucleotides read TGTGCCTGGAGTGTGTCTAGCAATCAGCCCCAGCATTTT. It translates to CAWSVSSNQPQHF. The chain employs TRBV30 and TRBJ1-5; D gene uncertain. Germline lookup yields CDR1 GTSNPN and CDR2 SVGIG (reference sequence). The ends were cut back, 0 bases at V and 0 bases at J, with 3 bases in the middle. CDR3 length: 13 amino acids.